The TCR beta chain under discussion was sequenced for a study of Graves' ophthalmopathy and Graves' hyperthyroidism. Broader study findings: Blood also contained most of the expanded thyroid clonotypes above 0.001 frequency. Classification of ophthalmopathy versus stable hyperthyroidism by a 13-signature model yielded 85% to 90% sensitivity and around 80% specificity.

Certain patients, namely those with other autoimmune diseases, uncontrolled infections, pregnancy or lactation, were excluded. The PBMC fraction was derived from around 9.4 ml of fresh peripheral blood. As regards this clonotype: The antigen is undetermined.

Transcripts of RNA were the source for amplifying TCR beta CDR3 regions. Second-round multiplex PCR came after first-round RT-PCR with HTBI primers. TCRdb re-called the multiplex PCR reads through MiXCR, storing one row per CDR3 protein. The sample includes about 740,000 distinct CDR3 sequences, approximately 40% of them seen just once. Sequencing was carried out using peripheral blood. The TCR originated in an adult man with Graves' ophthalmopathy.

The CDR3 nucleotides read TGTGCCAGCAGTTACTCAAGGGAATTCAATCAGCCCCAGCATTTT. Translated: CASSYSREFNQPQHF. V is TRBV6-5 and J is TRBJ1-5, with D unclear. CDR1 and CDR2 (germline): MNHEY, SVGAGI. The CDR3 has 15 amino acids. Trimming removed 0 bases from V and 3 bases from J, with 9 bases in between.